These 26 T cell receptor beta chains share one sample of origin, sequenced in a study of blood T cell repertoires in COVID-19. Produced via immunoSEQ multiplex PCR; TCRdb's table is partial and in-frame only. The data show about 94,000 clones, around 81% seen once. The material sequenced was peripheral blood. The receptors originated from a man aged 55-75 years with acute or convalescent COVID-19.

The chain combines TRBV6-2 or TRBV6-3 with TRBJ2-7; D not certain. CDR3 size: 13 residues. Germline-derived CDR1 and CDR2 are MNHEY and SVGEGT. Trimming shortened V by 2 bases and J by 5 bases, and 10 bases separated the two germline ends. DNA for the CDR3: TGTGCCAGCAGTTACGGGTTGGGCCACGAGCAGTACTTC. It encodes CASSYGLGHEQYF.

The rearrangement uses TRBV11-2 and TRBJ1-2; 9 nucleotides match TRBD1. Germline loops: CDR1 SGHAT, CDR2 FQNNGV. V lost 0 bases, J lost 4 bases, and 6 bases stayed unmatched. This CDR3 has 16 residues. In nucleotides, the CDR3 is TGTGCCAGCAGCTTAGATACAGGGGGCAGGAGCTATGGCTACACCTTC. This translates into CASSLDTGGRSYGYTF. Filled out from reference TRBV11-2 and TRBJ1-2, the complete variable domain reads EAGVAQSPRYKIIEKRQSVAFWCNPISGHATLYWYQQILGQGPKLLIQFQNNGVVDDSQLPKDRFSAERLKGVDSTLKIQPAKLEDSAVYLCASSLDTGGRSYGYTFGSGTRLTVV.

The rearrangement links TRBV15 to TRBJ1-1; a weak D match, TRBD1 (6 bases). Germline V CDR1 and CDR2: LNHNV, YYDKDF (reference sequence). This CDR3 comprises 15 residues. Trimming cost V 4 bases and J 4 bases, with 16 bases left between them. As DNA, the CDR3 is TGTGCCACCAGCATCCTACAGGGAACCGGCACTGAAGCTTTCTTT. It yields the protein CATSILQGTGTEAFF.

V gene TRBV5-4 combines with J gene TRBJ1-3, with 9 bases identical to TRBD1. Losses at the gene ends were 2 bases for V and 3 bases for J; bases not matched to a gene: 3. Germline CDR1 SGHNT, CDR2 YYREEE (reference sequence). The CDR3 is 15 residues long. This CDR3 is CASSLQGADGNTIYF. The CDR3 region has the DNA TGTGCCAGCAGCTTACAGGGGGCTGATGGAAACACCATATATTTT.

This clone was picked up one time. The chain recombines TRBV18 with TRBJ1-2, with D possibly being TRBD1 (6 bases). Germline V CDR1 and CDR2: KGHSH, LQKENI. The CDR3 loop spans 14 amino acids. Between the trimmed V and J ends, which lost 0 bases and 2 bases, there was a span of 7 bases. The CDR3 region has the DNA TGTGCCAGCTCACCACCCGGACAGAACTATGGCTACACCTTC. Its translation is CASSPPGQNYGYTF.

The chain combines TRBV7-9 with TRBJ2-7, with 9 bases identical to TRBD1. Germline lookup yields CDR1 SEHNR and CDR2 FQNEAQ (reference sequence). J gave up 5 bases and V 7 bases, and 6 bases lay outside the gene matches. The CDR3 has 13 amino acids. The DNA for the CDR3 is TGTGCCAGCACCCGACAGGGGGACCACGAGCAGTACTTC. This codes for CASTRQGDHEQYF.

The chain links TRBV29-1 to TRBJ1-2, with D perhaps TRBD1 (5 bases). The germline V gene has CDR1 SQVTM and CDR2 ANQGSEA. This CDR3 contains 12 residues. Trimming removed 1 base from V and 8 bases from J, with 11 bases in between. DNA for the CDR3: TGCAGCGTTGAAGGGCAGGGTGGCGGCTACACCTTC. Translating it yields CSVEGQGGGYTF.

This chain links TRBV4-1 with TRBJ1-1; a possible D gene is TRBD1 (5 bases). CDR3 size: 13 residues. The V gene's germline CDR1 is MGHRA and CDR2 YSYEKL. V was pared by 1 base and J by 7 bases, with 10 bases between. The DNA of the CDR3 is TGCGCCAGCAGCCAAGCGGGGGGATTTGAAGCTTTCTTT. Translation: CASSQAGGFEAFF.

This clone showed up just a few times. The CDR3 protein is CASSLEGASNQPQHF. DNA of the CDR3: TGTGCCAGCAGCTTGGAGGGGGCTAGCAATCAGCCCCAGCATTTT. This chain joins TRBV5-8 and TRBJ1-5, with 7 nucleotides matching TRBD1. The junction had 0 bases not matched to a gene; V was cut back by 0 bases and J by 0 bases. Germline CDR1 is SGHTS and CDR2 is YDEGEE. CDR3 size: 15 residues.

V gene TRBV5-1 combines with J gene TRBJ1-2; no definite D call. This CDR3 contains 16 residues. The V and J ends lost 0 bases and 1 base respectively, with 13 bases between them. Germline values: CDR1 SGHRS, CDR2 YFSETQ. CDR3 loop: CASSLAPRSLNYGYTF. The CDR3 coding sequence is TGCGCCAGCAGCTTGGCCCCCCGGAGCCTTAACTATGGCTACACCTTC.

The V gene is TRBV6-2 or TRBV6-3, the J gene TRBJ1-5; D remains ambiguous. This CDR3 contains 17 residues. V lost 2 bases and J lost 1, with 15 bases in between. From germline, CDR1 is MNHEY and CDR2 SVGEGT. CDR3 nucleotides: TGTGCCAGCAGTTACCTGGGCGTGCTCGAAAGCAATCAGCCCCAGCATTTT. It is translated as CASSYLGVLESNQPQHF.

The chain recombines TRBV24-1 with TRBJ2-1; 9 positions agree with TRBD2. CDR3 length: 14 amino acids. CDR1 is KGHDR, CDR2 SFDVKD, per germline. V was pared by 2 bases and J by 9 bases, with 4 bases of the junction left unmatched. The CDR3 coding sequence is TGTGCCACCAGTGATTCCGTAGCGGGGGTTGAGCAGTTCTTC. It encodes CATSDSVAGVEQFF.

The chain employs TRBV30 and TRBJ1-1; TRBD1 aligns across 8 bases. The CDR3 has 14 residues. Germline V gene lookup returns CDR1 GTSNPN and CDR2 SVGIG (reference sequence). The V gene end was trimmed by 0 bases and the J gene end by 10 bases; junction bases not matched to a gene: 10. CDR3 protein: CAWSVTGVWEGAFF. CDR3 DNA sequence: TGTGCCTGGAGTGTGACAGGGGTTTGGGAGGGAGCTTTCTTT. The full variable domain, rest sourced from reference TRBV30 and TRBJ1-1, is SQTIHQWPATLVQPVGSPLSLECTVEGTSNPNLYWYRQAAGRGLQLLFYSVGIGQISSEVPQNLSASRPQDRQFILSSKKLLLSDSGFYLCAWSVTGVWEGAFFGQGTRLTVV.

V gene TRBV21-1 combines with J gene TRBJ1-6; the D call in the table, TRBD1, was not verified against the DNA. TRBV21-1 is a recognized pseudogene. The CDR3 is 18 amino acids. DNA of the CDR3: TGTGCCAGCAGCAACCTGGCCCAAACAGGGCGAAATAATTCACCCCTCCACTTT. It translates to CASSNLAQTGRNNSPLHF.

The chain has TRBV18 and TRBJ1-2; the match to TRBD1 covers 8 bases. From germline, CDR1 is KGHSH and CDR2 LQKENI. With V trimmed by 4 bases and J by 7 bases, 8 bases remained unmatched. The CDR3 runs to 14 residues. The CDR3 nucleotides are TGTGCCAGCTCACAGAACGACAGGGGCGTTGGCTACACCTTC. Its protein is CASSQNDRGVGYTF. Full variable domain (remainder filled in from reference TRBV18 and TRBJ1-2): NAGVMQNPRHLVRRRGQEARLRCSPMKGHSHVYWYRQLPEEGLKFMVYLQKENIIDESGMPKERFSAEFPKEGPSILRIQQVVRGDSAAYFCASSQNDRGVGYTFGSGTRLTVV.

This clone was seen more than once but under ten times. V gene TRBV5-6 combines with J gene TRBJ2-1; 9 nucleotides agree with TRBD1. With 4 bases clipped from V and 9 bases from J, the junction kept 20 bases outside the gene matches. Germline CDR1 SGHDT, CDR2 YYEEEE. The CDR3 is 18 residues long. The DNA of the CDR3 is TGTGCCAGCAGCGTCCCCGGGACAGGGACGACGTGGGTGTTTGAGCAGTTCTTC. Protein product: CASSVPGTGTTWVFEQFF. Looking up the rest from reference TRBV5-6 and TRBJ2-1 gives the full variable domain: DAGVTQSPTHLIKTRGQQVTLRCSPKSGHDTVSWYQQALGQGPQFIFQYYEEEERQRGNFPDRFSGHQFPNYSSELNVNALLLGDSALYLCASSVPGTGTTWVFEQFFGPGTRLTVL.

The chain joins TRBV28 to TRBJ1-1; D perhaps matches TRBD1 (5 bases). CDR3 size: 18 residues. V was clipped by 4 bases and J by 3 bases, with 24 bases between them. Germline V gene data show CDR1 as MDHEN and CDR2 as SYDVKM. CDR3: CASSSLAIRAAGDTEAFF. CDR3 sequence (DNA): TGTGCCAGCAGTTCTTTGGCGATAAGAGCTGCGGGGGACACTGAAGCTTTCTTT.

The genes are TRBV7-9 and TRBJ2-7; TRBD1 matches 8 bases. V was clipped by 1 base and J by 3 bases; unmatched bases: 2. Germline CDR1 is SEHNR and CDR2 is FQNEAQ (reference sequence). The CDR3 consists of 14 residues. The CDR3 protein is CASSLDRGVYEQYF. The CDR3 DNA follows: TGTGCCAGCAGCTTAGACAGGGGGGTCTACGAGCAGTACTTC.

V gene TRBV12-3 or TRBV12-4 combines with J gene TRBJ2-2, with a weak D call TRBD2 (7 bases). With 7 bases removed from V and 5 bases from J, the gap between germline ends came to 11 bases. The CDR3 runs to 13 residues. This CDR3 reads CASIGGGTGELFF. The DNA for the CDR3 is TGTGCCAGCATAGGGGGAGGGACCGGGGAGCTGTTTTTT.

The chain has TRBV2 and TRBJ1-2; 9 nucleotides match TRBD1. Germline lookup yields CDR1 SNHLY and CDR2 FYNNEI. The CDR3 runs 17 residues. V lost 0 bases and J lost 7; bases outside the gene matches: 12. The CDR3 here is CASSEAVGQGVTSGYTF. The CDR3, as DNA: TGTGCCAGCAGTGAAGCGGTGGGACAGGGTGTAACTAGTGGCTACACCTTC.

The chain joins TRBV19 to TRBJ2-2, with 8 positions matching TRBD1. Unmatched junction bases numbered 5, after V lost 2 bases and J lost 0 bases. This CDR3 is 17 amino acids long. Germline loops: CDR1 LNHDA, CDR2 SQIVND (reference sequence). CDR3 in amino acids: CASSIQGARANTGELFF. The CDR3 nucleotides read TGTGCCAGTAGTATACAGGGGGCAAGGGCGAACACCGGGGAGCTGTTTTTT.

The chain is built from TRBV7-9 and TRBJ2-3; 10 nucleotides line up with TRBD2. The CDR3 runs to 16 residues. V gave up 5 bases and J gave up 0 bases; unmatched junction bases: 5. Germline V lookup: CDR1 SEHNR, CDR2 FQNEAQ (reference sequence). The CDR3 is CASSPRTSGSTDTQYF. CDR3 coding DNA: TGTGCCAGCAGCCCTAGGACTAGCGGTAGCACAGATACGCAGTATTTT.

CDR3 in DNA: TGTGCCAGCAGCTTGGATCAGTACTCCTACAATGAGCAGTTCTTC. Translating it yields CASSLDQYSYNEQFF. The J gene is TRBJ2-1, the V gene TRBV5-4; D not certain. Germline CDR1 is SGHNT and CDR2 is YYREEE (reference sequence). The V end was cut by 0 bases, the J end by 0 bases, with 7 bases between. CDR3 length: 15 amino acids.

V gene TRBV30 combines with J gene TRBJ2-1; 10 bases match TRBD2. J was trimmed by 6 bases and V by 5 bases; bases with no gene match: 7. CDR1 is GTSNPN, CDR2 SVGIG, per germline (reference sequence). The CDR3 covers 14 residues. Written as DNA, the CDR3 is TGTGCCTGGTCCAAAGCGGGGGGGCCCAATGAGCAGTTCTTC. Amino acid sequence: CAWSKAGGPNEQFF.

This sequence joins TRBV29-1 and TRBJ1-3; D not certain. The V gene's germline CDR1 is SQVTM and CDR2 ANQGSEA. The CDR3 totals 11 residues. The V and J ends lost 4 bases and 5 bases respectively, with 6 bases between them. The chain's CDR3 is CSVARRNTIYF. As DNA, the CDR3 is TGCAGCGTTGCCAGGCGAAACACCATATATTTT. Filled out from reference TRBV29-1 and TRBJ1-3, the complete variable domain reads SAVISQKPSRDICQRGTSLTIQCQVDSQVTMMFWYRQQPGQSLTLIATANQGSEATYESGFVIDKFPISRPNLTFSTLTVSNMSPEDSSIYLCSVARRNTIYFGEGSWLTVV.

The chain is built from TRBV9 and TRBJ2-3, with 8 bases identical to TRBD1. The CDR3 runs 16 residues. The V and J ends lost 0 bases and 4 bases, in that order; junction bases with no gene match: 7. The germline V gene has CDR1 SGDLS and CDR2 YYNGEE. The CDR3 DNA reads TGTGCCAGCAGCGTAGCTTGGGCAGGGGGCGCAGATACGCAGTATTTT. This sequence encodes CASSVAWAGGADTQYF.